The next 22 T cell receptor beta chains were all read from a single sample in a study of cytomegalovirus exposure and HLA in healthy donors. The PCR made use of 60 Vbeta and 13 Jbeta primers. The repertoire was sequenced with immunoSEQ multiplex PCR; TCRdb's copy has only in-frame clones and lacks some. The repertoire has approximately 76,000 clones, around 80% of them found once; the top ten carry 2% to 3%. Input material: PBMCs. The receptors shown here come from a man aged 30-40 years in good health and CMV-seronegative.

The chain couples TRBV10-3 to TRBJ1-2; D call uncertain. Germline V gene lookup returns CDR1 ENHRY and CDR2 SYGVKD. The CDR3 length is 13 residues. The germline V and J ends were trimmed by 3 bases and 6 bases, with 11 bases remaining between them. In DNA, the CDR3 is TGTGCCATCAGTGAATTCCGGGAGCATGGCTACACCTTC. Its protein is CAISEFREHGYTF.

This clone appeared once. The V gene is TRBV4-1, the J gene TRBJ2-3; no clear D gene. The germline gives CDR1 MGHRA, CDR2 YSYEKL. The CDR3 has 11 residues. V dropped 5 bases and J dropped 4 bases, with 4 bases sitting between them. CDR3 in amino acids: CASSYSDTQYF. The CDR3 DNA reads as TGCGCCAGCAGCTATTCAGATACGCAGTATTTT.

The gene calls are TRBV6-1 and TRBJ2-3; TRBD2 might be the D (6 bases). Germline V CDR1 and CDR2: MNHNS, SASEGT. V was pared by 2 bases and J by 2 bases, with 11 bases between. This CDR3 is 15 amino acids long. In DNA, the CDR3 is TGTGCCAGCAGTGAAAGTAGCGGCCTCACAGATACGCAGTATTTT. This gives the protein CASSESSGLTDTQYF.

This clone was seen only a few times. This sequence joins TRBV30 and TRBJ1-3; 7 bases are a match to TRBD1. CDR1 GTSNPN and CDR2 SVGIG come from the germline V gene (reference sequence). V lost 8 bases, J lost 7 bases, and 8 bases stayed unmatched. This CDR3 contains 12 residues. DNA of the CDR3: TGTGCCCACGGACAGGAGTGGAACACCATATATTTT. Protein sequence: CAHGQEWNTIYF.

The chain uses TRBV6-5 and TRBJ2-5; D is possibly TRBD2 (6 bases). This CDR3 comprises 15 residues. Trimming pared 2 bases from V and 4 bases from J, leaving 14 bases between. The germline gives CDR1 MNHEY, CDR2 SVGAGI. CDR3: CASSYGTSRGETQYF. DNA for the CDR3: TGTGCCAGCAGTTACGGGACTTCGCGGGGAGAGACCCAGTACTTC.

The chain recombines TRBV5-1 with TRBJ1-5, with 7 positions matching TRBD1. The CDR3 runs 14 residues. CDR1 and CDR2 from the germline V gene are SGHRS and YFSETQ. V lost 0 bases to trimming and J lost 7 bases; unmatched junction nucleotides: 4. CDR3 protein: CASSLEGGSQPQHF. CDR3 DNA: TGCGCCAGCAGCTTGGAAGGGGGCTCGCAGCCCCAGCATTTT. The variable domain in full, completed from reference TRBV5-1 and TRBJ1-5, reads KAGVTQTPRYLIKTRGQQVTLSCSPISGHRSVSWYQQTPGQGLQFLFEYFSETQRNKGNFPGRFSGRQFSNSRSEMNVSTLELGDSALYLCASSLEGGSQPQHFGDGTRLSIL.

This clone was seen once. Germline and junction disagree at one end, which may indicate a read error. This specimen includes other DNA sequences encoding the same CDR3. CDR3 region: CARSVAPGGDGNTIYF. Written as DNA, the CDR3 is TGTGCCAGGAGTGTAGCCCCGGGGGGAGACGGAAACACCATATATTTT. V is TRBV30 and J is TRBJ1-3; tentative D call: TRBD1 (5 bases). This CDR3 has 16 amino acids. The germline gives CDR1 GTSNPN, CDR2 SVGIG (reference sequence).

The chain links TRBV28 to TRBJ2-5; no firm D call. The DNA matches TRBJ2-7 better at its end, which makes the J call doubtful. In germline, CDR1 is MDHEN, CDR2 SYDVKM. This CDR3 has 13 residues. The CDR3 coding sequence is TGTGCCAGCAGTCCTTTACCCCACTACGAGCAGTACTTC. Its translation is CASSPLPHYEQYF.

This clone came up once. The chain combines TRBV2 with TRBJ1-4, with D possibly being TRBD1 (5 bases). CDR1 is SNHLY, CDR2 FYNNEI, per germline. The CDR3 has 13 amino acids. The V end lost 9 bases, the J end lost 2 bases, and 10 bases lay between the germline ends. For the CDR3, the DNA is TGTGCCAGTCGTGGGGGGACTAATGAAAAACTGTTTTTT. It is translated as CASRGGTNEKLFF.

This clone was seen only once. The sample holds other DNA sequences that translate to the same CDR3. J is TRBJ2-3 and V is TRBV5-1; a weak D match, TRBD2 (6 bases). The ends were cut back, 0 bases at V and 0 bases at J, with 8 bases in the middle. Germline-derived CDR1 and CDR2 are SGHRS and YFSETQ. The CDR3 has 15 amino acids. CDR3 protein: CASSLASGSTDTQYF. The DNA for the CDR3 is TGCGCCAGCAGCTTGGCCAGCGGGAGCACAGATACGCAGTATTTT.

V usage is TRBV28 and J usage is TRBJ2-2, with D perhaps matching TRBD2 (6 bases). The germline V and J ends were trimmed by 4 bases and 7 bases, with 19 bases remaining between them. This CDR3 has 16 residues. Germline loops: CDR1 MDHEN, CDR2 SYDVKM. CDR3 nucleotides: TGTGCCAGCAGTTCCTCCGCCGCAGGGAGGAACGGGGAGCTGTTTTTT. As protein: CASSSSAAGRNGELFF. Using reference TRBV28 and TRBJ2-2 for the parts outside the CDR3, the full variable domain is DVKVTQSSRYLVKRTGEKVFLECVQDMDHENMFWYRQDPGLGLRLIYFSYDVKMKEKGDIPEGYSVSREKKERFSLILESASTNQTSMYLCASSSSAAGRNGELFFGEGSRLTVL.

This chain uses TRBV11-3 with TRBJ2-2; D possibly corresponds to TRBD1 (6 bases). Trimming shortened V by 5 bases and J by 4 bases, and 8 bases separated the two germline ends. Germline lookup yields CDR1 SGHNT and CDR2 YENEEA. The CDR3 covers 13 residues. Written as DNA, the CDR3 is TGTGCCAGCAGCCCAGGGGTCACCGGGGAGCTGTTTTTT. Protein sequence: CASSPGVTGELFF.

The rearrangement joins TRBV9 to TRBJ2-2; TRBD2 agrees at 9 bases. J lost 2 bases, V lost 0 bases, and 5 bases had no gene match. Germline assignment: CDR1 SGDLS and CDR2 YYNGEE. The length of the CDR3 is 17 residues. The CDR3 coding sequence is TGTGCCAGCAGCGTAGTAAGCGGGGGGCTAAACACCGGGGAGCTGTTTTTT. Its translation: CASSVVSGGLNTGELFF.

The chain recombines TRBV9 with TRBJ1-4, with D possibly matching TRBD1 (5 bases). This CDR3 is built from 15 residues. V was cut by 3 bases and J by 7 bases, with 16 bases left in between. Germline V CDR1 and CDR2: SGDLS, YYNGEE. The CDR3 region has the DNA TGTGCCAGCAGCGCCGTGGGGGGTTTCGGTGAAAAACTGTTTTTT. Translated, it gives CASSAVGGFGEKLFF. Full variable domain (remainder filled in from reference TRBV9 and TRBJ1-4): DSGVTQTPKHLITATGQRVTLRCSPRSGDLSVYWYQQSLDQGLQFLIQYYNGEERAKGNILERFSAQQFPDLHSELNLSSLELGDSALYFCASSAVGGFGEKLFFGSGTQLSVL.

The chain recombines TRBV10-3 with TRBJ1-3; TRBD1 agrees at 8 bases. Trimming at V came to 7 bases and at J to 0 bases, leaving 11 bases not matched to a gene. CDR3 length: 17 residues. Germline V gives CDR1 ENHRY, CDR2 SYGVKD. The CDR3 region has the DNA TGTGCCATCACCCGAGGAGGACAGGGATCCTCTGGAAACACCATATATTTT. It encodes CAITRGGQGSSGNTIYF.

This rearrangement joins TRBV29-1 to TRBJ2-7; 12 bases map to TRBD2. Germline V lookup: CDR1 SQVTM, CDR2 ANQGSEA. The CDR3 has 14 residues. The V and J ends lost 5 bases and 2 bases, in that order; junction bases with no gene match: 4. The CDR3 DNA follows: TGCAGCGTTTTTACTAGCGGGAGGACCTACGAGCAGTACTTC. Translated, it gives CSVFTSGRTYEQYF.

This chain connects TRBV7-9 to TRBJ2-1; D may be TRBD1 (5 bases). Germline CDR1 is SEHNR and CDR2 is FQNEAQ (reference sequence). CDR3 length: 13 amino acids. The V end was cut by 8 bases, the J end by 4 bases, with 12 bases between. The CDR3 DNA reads TGTGCCAGCGCGATCTCAGGGTACAATGAGCAGTTCTTC. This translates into CASAISGYNEQFF. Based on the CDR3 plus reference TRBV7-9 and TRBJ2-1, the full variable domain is DTGVSQNPRHKITKRGQNVTFRCDPISEHNRLYWYRQTLGQGPEFLTYFQNEAQLEKSRLLSDRFSAERPKGSFSTLEIQRTEQGDSAMYLCASAISGYNEQFFGPGTRLTVL.

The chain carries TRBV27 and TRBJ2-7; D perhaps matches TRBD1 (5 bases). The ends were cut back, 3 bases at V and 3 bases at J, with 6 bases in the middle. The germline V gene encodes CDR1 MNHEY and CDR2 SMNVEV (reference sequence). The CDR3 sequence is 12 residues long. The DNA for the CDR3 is TGTGCCAGCAGTTTTACAGGCTACGAGCAGTACTTC. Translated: CASSFTGYEQYF.

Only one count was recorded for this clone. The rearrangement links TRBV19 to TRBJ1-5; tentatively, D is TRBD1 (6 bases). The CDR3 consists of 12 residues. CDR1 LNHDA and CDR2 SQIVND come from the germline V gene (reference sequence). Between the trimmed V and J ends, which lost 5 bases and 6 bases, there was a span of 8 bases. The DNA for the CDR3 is TGTGCCAGTAGTCCAGGGGTTCAGCCCCAGCATTTT. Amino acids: CASSPGVQPQHF.

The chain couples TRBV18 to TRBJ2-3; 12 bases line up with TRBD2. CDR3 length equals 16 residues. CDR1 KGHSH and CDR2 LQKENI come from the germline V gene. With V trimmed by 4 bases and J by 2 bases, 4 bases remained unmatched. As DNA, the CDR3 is TGTGCCAGCTCACAAAGGACTAGCGGGGCCACAGATACGCAGTATTTT. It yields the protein CASSQRTSGATDTQYF.

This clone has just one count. CDR3 in amino acids: CASSGGYSNQPQHF. The CDR3 DNA follows: TGTGCCAGCAGTGGAGGGTATAGCAATCAGCCCCAGCATTTT. The chain recombines TRBV2 with TRBJ1-5; D unresolved. Germline V lookup: CDR1 SNHLY, CDR2 FYNNEI. The CDR3 totals 14 residues. The germline V and J ends were trimmed by 4 bases and 0 bases, with 7 bases remaining between them.

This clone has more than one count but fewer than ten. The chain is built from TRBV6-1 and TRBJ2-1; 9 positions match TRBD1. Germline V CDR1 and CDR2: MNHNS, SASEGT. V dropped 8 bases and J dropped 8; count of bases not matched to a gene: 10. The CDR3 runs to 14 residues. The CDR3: CASVRQGVWDEQFF. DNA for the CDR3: TGTGCCAGCGTGAGACAGGGGGTTTGGGATGAGCAGTTCTTC.